One TCR beta chain is described in this entry. Its target antigen remains unknown. The sample holds no much larger clone one base away, and base qualities are not on file. In the germline V gene (reference sequence), CDR1 corresponds to SEHNR and CDR2 to FQNEAQ. V and J are truncated by 3 bases and 8 bases respectively, leaving an intervening sequence of 8 bases. From the cysteine up to the phenylalanine, the CDR3 has a length of 11 residues. Only the CDR3 DNA stays, 33 bases, in frame from base 1. TCRbeta CDR3 regions were amplified from genomic DNA by means of the immunoSEQ Assay, a bias-controlled multiplex PCR. From the authors' description of their analysis: The number of nucleated cells in each sample was estimated by amplification of reference gene primers within the assay. To quantify the absolute abundance of each unique TCRbeta CDR3 rearrangement, sequence reads were collapsed and filtered. For each sample, productive Simpson clonality was calculated as the square root of Simpson's diversity index over productive rearrangements. TCRdb carries this immuneACCESS record with in-frame sequences only. Its versions omit some clonotypes, under half of them owing to an unresolved V gene in the studies checked, with the rest unexplained. That table gives V, J and clone size, and the DNA gave D and trimming. Within this sample are roughly 140,000 clones, with 80% to 90% of them counted one time only. The ten largest make up approximately 7.1% of the sample.

The sample originates from a study of blood T cell repertoires in COVID-19 (dated by TCRdb to the early 2020s). As for the study more broadly: Samples from collaborators originated in the United States, Italy and Spain and spanned both the acute and convalescent phases of COVID-19. The material from the prospective study consisted of cDNA or gDNA derived from T cells, B-cell-depleted T cells, or PBMCs. Subjects who had been exposed to COVID-19, were actively infected with it, or had recovered from it provided the deeply sampled blood TCRbeta repertoires that made up the dataset. A freely available public database, intended as a resource for researchers studying the immune response to SARS-CoV-2, is where the repertoires were released. The samples were drawn from the first 160 participants of the ongoing ImmuneRACE study and from some 1,300 subjects provided by 6 global collaborators. A de-identified subject ID, COVID-19 status, age in years and sex were almost always included in the sample metadata. HLA class I and class II types, where available, came from metadata supplied by the sample provider rather than from assay-based typing.

What the study reported, not specific to this receptor: The quantity of clinical and demographic metadata differed by source and by participant and was supplied without curation.

The collaborating institutions used their own protocols to collect whole blood in K2EDTA tubes. For TCRbeta analysis, collaborators shipped samples as frozen whole blood, isolated PBMCs, or DNA extracted from either of those sample types. The sequence was obtained from a woman aged 50 to 65 in a cohort sampled during active or convalescent COVID-19. Input material: peripheral blood. The sequence is built from TRBV7-9 and TRBJ2-7, with the D gene too uncertain to name. The sequenced DNA is TGTGCCAGCAGCTTTTCTTATCAGCAGTACTTC. Translated, this gives CASSFSYQQYF.